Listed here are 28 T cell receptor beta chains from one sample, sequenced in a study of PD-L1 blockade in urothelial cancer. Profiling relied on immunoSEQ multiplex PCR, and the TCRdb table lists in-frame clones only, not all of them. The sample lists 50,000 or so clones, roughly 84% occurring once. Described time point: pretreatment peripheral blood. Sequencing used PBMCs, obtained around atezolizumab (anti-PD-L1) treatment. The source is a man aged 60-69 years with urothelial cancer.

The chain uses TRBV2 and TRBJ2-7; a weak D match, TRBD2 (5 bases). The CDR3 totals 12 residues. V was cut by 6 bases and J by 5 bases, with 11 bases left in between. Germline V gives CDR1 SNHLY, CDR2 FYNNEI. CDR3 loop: CASSPTRNEQYF. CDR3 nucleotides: TGTGCCAGCAGCCCCACTAGAAACGAGCAGTACTTC.

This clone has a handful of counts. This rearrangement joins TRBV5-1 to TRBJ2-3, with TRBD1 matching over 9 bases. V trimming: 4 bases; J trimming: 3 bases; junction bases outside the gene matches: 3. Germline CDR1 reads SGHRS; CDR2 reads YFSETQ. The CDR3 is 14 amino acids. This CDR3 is CASSRDRVTDTQYF. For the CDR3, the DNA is TGCGCCAGCAGCCGGGACAGGGTTACAGATACGCAGTATTTT.

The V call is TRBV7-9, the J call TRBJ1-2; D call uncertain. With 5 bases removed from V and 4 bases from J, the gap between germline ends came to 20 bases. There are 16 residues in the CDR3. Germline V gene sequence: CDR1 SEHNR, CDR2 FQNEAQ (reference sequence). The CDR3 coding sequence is TGTGCCAGCAGCAACTTGCTGGCGGATTCTTTCTATGGCTACACCTTC. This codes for CASSNLLADSFYGYTF. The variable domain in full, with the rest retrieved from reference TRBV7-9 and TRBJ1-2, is DTGVSQNPRHKITKRGQNVTFRCDPISEHNRLYWYRQTLGQGPEFLTYFQNEAQLEKSRLLSDRFSAERPKGSFSTLEIQRTEQGDSAMYLCASSNLLADSFYGYTFGSGTRLTVV.

The CDR3 sequence: CASSPGATEAFF. The CDR3 nucleotides are TGTGCCAGCAGTCCAGGTGCCACTGAAGCTTTCTTT. This chain joins TRBV6-1 and TRBJ1-1, with D uncertain. The CDR3 covers 12 residues. V lost 5 bases to trimming and J lost 4 bases, with 8 bases between them. CDR1 and CDR2 (germline): MNHNS, SASEGT.

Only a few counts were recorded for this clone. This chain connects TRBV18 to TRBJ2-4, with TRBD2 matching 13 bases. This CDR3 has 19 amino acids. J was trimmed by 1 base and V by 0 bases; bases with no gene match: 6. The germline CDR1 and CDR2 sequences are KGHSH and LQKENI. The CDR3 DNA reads TGTGCCAGCTCACCACCGCGACTAGCGGGGGGACCCGCCAAAAACATTCAGTACTTC. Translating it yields CASSPPRLAGGPAKNIQYF.

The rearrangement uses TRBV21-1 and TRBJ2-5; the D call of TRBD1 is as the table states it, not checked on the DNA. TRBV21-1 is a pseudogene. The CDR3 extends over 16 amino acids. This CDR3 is CASSPQVSPDRRTQYF. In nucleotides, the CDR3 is TGTGCCAGCAGCCCACAGGTGAGTCCGGACAGGAGGACCCAGTACTTC.

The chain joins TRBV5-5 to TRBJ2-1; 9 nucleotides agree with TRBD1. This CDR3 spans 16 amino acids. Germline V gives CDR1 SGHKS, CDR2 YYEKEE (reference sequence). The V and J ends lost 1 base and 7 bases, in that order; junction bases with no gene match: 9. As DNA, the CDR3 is TGTGCCAGCAGCTTGATTACAGGGGGCAACATGAATGAGCAGTTCTTC. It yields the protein CASSLITGGNMNEQFF. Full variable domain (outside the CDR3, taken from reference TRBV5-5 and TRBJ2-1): DAGVTQSPTHLIKTRGQQVTLRCSPISGHKSVSWYQQVLGQGPQFIFQYYEKEERGRGNFPDRFSARQFPNYSSELNVNALLLGDSALYLCASSLITGGNMNEQFFGPGTRLTVL.

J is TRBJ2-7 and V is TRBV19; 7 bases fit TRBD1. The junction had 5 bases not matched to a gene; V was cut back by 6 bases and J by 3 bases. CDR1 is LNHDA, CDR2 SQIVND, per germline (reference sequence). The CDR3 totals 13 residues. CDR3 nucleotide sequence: TGTGCCAGTAGCCCGACAGGGAGCTACGAGCAGTACTTC. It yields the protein CASSPTGSYEQYF.

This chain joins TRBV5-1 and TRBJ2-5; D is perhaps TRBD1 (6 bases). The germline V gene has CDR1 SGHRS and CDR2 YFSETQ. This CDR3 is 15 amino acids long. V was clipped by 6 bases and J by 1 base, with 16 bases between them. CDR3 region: CASTTQQGVQETQYF. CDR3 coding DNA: TGCGCCAGCACAACCCAACAGGGAGTCCAAGAGACCCAGTACTTC.

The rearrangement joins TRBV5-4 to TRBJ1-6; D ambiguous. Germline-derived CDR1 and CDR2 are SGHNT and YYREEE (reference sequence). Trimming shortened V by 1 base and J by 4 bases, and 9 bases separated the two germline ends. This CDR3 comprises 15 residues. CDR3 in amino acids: CASSLFQVYNSPLHF. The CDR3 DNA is TGTGCCAGCAGCTTGTTTCAGGTTTATAATTCACCCCTCCACTTT.

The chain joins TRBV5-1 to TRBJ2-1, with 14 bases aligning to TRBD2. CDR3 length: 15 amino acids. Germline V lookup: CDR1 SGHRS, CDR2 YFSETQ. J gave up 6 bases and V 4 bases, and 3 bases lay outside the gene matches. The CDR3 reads CASSAGTSGSNEQFF. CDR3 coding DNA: TGCGCCAGCAGCGCGGGGACTAGCGGGAGCAATGAGCAGTTCTTC.

CDR3 sequence reads: CASVLAGGTDTQYF. The CDR3 coding sequence is TGTGCCAGCGTTCTAGCGGGGGGAACAGATACGCAGTATTTT. The J gene is TRBJ2-3, the V gene TRBV7-9; 11 bases align to TRBD2. V shed 8 bases, J shed 3 bases, and the junction held 4 bases outside the gene matches. The CDR3 consists of 14 residues. Germline CDR1 reads SEHNR; CDR2 reads FQNEAQ (reference sequence).

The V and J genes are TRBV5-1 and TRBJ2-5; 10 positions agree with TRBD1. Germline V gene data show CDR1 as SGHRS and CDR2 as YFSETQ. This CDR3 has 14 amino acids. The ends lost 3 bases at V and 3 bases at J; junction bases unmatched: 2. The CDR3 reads CASSSGTGEETQYF. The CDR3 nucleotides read TGCGCCAGCAGCTCCGGGACAGGGGAAGAGACCCAGTACTTC.

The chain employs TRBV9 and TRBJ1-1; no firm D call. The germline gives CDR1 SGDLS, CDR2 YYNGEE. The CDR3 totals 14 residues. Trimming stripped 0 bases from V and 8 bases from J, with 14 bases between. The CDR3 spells CASSVGARGGEAFF. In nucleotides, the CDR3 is TGTGCCAGCAGCGTAGGGGCCCGGGGTGGAGAAGCTTTCTTT. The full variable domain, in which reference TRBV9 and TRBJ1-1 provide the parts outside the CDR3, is DSGVTQTPKHLITATGQRVTLRCSPRSGDLSVYWYQQSLDQGLQFLIQYYNGEERAKGNILERFSAQQFPDLHSELNLSSLELGDSALYFCASSVGARGGEAFFGQGTRLTVV.

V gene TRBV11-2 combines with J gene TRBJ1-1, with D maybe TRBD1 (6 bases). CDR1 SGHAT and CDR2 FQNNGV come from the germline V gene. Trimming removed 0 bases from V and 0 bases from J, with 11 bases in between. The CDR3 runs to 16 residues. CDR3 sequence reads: CASSLDWGTMNTEAFF. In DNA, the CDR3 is TGTGCCAGCAGCTTAGATTGGGGGACAATGAACACTGAAGCTTTCTTT.

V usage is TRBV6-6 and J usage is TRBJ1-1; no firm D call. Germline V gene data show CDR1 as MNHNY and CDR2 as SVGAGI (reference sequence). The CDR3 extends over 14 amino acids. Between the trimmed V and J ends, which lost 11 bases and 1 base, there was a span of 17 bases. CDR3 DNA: TGTGCCCTTAGCACACGGGGTTGGAACACTGAAGCTTTCTTT. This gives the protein CALSTRGWNTEAFF.

The CDR3 is CASSRGLGNTIYF. CDR3 sequence (DNA): TGCGCCAGCAGCAGGGGGCTAGGAAACACCATATATTTT. The V call is TRBV5-1, the J call TRBJ1-3; TRBD1 matches 7 bases. The CDR3 is 13 amino acids. Germline values: CDR1 SGHRS, CDR2 YFSETQ. The ends lost 4 bases at V and 4 bases at J; junction bases unmatched: 2. Looking up the rest from reference TRBV5-1 and TRBJ1-3 gives the full variable domain: KAGVTQTPRYLIKTRGQQVTLSCSPISGHRSVSWYQQTPGQGLQFLFEYFSETQRNKGNFPGRFSGRQFSNSRSEMNVSTLELGDSALYLCASSRGLGNTIYFGEGSWLTVV.

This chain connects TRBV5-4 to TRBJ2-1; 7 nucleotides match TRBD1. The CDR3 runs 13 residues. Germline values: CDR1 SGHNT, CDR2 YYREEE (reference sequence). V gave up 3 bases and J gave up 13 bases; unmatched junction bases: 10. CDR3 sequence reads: CASSWDRGALQFF. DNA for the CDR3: TGTGCCAGCAGCTGGGACAGAGGAGCCCTACAGTTCTTC.

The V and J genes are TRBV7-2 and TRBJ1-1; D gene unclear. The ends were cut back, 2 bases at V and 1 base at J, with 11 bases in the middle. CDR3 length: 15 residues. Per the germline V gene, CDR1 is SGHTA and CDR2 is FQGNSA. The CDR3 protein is CASSLSGLGNTEAFF. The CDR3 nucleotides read TGTGCCAGCAGCTTATCGGGGTTGGGGAACACTGAAGCTTTCTTT.

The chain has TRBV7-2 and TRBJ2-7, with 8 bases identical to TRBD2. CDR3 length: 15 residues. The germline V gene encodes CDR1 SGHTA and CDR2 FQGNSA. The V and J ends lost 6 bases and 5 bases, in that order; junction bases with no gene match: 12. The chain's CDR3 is CASSSTPGGLNEQYF. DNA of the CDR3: TGTGCCAGCAGTTCAACTCCGGGGGGGCTAAACGAGCAGTACTTC.

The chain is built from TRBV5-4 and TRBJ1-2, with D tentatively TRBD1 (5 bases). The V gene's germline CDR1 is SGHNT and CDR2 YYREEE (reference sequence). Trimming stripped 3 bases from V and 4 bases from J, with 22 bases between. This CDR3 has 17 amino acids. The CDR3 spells CASSSAKAFQGGYGYTF. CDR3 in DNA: TGTGCCAGCAGCTCCGCCAAAGCATTCCAGGGAGGCTATGGCTACACCTTC.

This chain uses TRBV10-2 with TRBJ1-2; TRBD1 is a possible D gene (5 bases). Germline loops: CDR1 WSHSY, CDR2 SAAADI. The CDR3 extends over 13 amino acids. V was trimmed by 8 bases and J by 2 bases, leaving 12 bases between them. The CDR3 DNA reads TGCGCCAGCGGGAACAGGATCAACTATGGCTACACCTTC. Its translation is CASGNRINYGYTF.

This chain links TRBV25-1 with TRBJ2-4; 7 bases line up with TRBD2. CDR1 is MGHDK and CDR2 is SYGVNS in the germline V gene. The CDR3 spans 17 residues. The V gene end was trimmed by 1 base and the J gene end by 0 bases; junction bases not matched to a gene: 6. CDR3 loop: CASSELGGSLAKNIQYF. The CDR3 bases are TGTGCCAGCAGTGAATTGGGGGGGAGCCTAGCCAAAAACATTCAGTACTTC.

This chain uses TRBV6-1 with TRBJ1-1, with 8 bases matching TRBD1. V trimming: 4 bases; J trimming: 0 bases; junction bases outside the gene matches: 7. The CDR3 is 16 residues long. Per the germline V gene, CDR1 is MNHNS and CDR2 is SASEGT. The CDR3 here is CASSGRTGTMNTEAFF. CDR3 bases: TGTGCCAGCAGTGGCCGGACAGGGACCATGAACACTGAAGCTTTCTTT.

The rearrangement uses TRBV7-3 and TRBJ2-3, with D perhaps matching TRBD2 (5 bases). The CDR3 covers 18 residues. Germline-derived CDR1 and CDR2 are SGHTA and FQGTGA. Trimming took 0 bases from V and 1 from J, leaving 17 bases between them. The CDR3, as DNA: TGTGCCAGCAGCTTAACGGGCGGAGGACGGGCCGGCACAGATACGCAGTATTTT. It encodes CASSLTGGGRAGTDTQYF.

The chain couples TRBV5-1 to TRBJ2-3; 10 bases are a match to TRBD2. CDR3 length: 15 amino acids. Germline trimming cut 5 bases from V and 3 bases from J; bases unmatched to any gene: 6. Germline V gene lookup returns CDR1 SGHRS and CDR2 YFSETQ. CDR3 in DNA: TGCGCCAGCAGGCTAGGGACTAGCGAGACAGATACGCAGTATTTT. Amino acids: CASRLGTSETDTQYF.

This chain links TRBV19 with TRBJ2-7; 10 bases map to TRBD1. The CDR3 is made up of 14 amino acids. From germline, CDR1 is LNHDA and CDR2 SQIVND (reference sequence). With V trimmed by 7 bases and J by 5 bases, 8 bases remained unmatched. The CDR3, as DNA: TGTGCCAGTACCCCGGGACAGGGGTTCCACGAGCAGTACTTC. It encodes CASTPGQGFHEQYF.

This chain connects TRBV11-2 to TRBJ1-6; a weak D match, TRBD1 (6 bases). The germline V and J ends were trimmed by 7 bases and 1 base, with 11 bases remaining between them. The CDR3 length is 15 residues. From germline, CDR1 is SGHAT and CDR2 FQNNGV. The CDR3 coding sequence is TGTGCCAGCACGACAGGCTTGTCCTATAATTCACCCCTCCACTTT. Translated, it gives CASTTGLSYNSPLHF.